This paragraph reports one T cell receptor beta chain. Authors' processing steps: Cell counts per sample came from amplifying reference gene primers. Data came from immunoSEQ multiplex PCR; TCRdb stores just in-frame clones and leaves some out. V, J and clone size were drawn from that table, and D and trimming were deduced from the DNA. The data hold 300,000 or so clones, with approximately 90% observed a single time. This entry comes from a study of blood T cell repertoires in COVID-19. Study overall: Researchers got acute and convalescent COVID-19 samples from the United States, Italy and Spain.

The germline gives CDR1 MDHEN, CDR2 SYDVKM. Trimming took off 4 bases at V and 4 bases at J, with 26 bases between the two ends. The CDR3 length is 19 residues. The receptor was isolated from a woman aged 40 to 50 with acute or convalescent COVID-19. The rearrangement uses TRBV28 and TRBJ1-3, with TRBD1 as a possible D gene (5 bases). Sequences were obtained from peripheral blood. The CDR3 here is CASSWGSAGRNFRGNTIYF. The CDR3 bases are TGTGCCAGCAGTTGGGGAAGTGCGGGACGGAACTTTAGAGGAAACACCATATATTTT.